A single T cell receptor (beta chain) is shown here with its context. The target antigen is unknown. The sample belongs to a study of cytomegalovirus exposure and HLA in healthy donors. Study observations and caveats: The sole available immune exposure information was CMV serostatus. Analyzed later, most CMV-associated TCR beta chains appeared HLA-restricted. Common viral pathogens seemed, in a later analysis, to connect with several of the most significant clusters.

The study ran its PCR with 60 Vbeta and 13 Jbeta primers. Here immunoSEQ multiplex PCR was the method, and the copy in TCRdb shows in-frame clones only, minus some. Listed are approximately 70,000 clones; 3.8% falls within the top ten. The CDR3 length is 11 residues. CDR1 MRHNA and CDR2 SNTAGT come from the germline V gene. V was cut by 9 bases and J by 5 bases, with 11 bases left in between. These donors counted as nominally healthy when sampled, but unrecorded immune exposures were likely. The source of this sequence is a female donor in good health and CMV-seropositive. The sequencing input was PBMCs. The chain is built from TRBV6-4 and TRBJ2-7, with D possibly being TRBD1 (6 bases). CDR3 loop: CARSPGDEQYF. The CDR3 DNA reads as TGTGCCAGAAGCCCAGGGGACGAGCAGTACTTC.